This entry describes one T cell receptor beta chain. Deep-level sequencing, detecting one cell in 200,000, covered ex vivo memory CD4+. Assay used: immunoSEQ multiplex PCR; TCRdb lists only in-frame clones, some missing. The sample holds 27,000 or so clones, approximately 80% seen once. The germline V gene encodes CDR1 KGHSH and CDR2 LQKENI. J lost 10 bases, V lost 2 bases, and 6 bases had no gene match. There are 15 residues in the CDR3. Sorting took every CD4+ cell except CD45RA+CCR7+CD95- naive cells, reaching over 98% purity. Before sorting, cells positive for CD8, CD14, CD16, CD56, CD19 or bright CD25 were removed. This specimen belongs to a study of human CD4 T cells and Enterobacteriaceae.

This TCR was sampled from a human donor in good health. The chain employs TRBV18 and TRBJ1-6, with 9 bases identical to TRBD1. The specimen sequenced was memory CD4+ T cells from blood. CDR3 bases: TGTGCCAGCTCACCAAGAAGCGGACAGGGGTCACCCCTCCACTTT. Amino acid sequence: CASSPRSGQGSPLHF. Full variable domain (missing parts from reference TRBV18 and TRBJ1-6): NAGVMQNPRHLVRRRGQEARLRCSPMKGHSHVYWYRQLPEEGLKFMVYLQKENIIDESGMPKERFSAEFPKEGPSILRIQQVVRGDSAAYFCASSPRSGQGSPLHFGNGTRLTVT.